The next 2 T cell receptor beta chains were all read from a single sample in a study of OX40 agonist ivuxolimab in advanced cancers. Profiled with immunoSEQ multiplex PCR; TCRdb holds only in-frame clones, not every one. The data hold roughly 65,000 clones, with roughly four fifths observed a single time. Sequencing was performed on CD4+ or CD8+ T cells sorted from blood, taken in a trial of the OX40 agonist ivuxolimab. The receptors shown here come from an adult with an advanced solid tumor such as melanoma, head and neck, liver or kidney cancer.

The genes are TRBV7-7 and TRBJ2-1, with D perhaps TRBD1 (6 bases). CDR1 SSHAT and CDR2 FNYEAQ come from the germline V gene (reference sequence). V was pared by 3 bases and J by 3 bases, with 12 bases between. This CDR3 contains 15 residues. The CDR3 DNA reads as TGTGCCAGCAGCTTTGGGGCAGGGGACTACAATGAGCAGTTCTTC. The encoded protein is CASSFGAGDYNEQFF. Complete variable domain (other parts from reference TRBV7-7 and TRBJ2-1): GAGVSQSPRYKVTKRGQDVTLRCDPISSHATLYWYQQALGQGPEFLTYFNYEAQPDKSGLPSDRFSAERPEGSISTLTIQRTEQRDSAMYRCASSFGAGDYNEQFFGPGTRLTVL.

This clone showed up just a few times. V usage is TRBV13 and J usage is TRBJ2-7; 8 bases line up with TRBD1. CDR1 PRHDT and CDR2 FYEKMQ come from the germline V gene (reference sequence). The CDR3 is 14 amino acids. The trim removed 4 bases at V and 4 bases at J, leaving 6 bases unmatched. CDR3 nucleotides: TGTGCCAGCAGCTCCGGGACAGGAATTTACGAGCAGTACTTC. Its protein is CASSSGTGIYEQYF.